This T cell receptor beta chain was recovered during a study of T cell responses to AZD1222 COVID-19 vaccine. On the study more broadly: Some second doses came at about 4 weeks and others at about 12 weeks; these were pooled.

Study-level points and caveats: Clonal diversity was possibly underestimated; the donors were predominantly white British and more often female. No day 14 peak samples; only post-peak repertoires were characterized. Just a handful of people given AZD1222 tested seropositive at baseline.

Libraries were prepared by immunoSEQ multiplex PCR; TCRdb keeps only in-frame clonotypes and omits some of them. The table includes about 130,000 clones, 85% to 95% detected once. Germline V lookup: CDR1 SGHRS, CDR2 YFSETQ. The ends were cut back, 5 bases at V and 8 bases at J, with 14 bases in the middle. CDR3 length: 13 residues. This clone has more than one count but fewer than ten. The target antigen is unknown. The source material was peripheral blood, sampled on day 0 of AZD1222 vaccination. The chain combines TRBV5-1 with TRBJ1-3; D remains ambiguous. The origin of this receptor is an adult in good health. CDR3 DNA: TGCGCCAGCAGTGAGGGAAGGGAAGACACCATATATTTT. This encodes CASSEGREDTIYF.